The 30 T cell receptor beta chains in this list originate from one sample, sequenced in a study of T cells in Graves' hyperthyroidism and ophthalmopathy (dated by TCRdb to between 2019 and 2020). The library was made by multiplex PCR. For sequencing, an Illumina HiSeq 2000 was employed. TCR beta CDR3 regions were amplified from RNA transcripts. A first-round RT-PCR of the TCR CDR3 used the HTBI primer set with the Qiagen OneStep RT-PCR kit. TCRdb applied fastp at Q25 and MiXCR to the public reads, then kept only in-frame beta chains. Identical CDR3 proteins give one entry, which carries the most common genes and DNA. In this sample the table shows 750,000 to 900,000 distinct CDR3 sequences, 35% to 45% of which occur a single time. The ten largest account for approximately 10% of the sample. What was sequenced was blood. Receptor source: a man between 18 and 35 years old with Graves' hyperthyroidism.

This sequence joins TRBV6-5 and TRBJ1-1; D unclear. Trimming took off 7 bases at V and 5 bases at J, with 14 bases between the two ends. This CDR3 contains 13 residues. Looked up from germline, CDR1 is MNHEY and CDR2 is SVGAGI. The CDR3 coding sequence is TGTGCCAGCACCCCATTAACCGGGACTGAAGCTTTCTTT. Translation: CASTPLTGTEAFF.

The sample holds a few counts of this clonotype. J is TRBJ1-1 and V is TRBV5-1; 12 positions match TRBD1. V shed 3 bases, J shed 11 bases, and the junction held 8 bases outside the gene matches. Germline values: CDR1 SGHRS, CDR2 YFSETQ. The CDR3 extends over 14 amino acids. CDR3 coding DNA: TGCGCCAGCAGCTCCGGGACAGGGGGCCAGGACGCTTTCTTT. It is translated as CASSSGTGGQDAFF.

The sample holds many counts of this clonotype. This chain connects TRBV29-1 to TRBJ2-2, with unresolved D. This CDR3 is 14 amino acids long. The germline V gene has CDR1 SQVTM and CDR2 ANQGSEA. The ends were cut back, 0 bases at V and 1 base at J, with 6 bases in the middle. CDR3 sequence (DNA): TGCAGCGTTGAAGACCCAGGGAACACCGGGGAGCTGTTTTTT. Translation gives CSVEDPGNTGELFF.

The chain has TRBV20-1 and TRBJ2-5; D is unclear. Germline assignment: CDR1 DFQATT and CDR2 SNEGSKA (reference sequence). V shed 5 bases and J shed 1 base, with 11 bases lying between them. The CDR3 has 13 amino acids. The CDR3 reads CSARRRFQETQYF. CDR3 in DNA: TGCAGTGCTCGAAGACGCTTCCAAGAGACCCAGTACTTC.

This clonotype occurred many times. The V call is TRBV7-2, the J call TRBJ1-1; a weak D match, TRBD1 (6 bases). The length of the CDR3 is 14 residues. Looked up from germline, CDR1 is SGHTA and CDR2 is FQGNSA. V lost 6 bases, J lost 11 bases, and 22 bases lay in between. As DNA, the CDR3 is TGTGCCAGCAGTTCCACGGGGGCTATTGATAAGGCTTTCTTT. This gives the protein CASSSTGAIDKAFF.

This clonotype came up a few times. This sequence joins TRBV7-2 and TRBJ1-1; weak D call: TRBD1 (6 bases). Per germline, CDR1 SGHTA and CDR2 FQGNSA. The CDR3 is 13 amino acids. V dropped 2 bases and J dropped 10 bases, with 14 bases sitting between them. CDR3 in amino acids: CASSLRGGTAAFF. CDR3 sequence (DNA): TGTGCCAGCAGCTTAAGGGGGGGCACGGCAGCTTTCTTT.

A note on this clonotype: One end of the junction is discordant with germline, which a read error may explain. This sequence joins TRBV7-8 and TRBJ1-1; no reliable D call. This CDR3 contains 13 residues. The V gene's germline CDR1 is SGHVS and CDR2 FQNEAQ. CDR3 in DNA: TGTGCCAGCAGCCTCGACACCAACACTGAAGCTTCCTTT. Translating gives CASSLDTNTEASF.

The table lists this clonotype with many counts. This chain connects TRBV11-1 to TRBJ2-7; no clear D. Germline V gene sequence: CDR1 SGHAT, CDR2 FQDESV (reference sequence). This CDR3 spans 11 amino acids. The germline V and J ends were trimmed by 5 bases and 3 bases, with 5 bases remaining between them. CDR3 amino acids: CASSRNYEQYF. CDR3 DNA: TGTGCCAGCAGCCGAAACTACGAGCAGTACTTC.

The chain links TRBV6-5 to TRBJ2-5; D call uncertain. Trimming cost V 3 bases and J 7 bases, with 12 bases left between them. The CDR3 has 13 amino acids. Germline V gene sequence: CDR1 MNHEY, CDR2 SVGAGI. The CDR3 reads CASSYSDMRTQYF. The DNA for the CDR3 is TGTGCCAGCAGTTATTCCGACATGAGGACCCAGTACTTC.

Only a few counts were recorded for this clonotype. The chain joins TRBV20-1 to TRBJ2-2; TRBD1 might be the D (6 bases). This CDR3 is 14 amino acids long. The V end lost 2 bases, the J end lost 5 bases, and 12 bases lay between the germline ends. The germline CDR1 and CDR2 sequences are DFQATT and SNEGSKA (reference sequence). The DNA of the CDR3 is TGCAGTGCTAGACCGAATACAGGGACCGGGGAGCTGTTTTTT. It translates to CSARPNTGTGELFF.

This clonotype occurred many times. This chain links TRBV9 with TRBJ1-4; 8 positions agree with TRBD1. The CDR3 totals 14 residues. With 1 base clipped from V and 8 bases from J, the junction kept 4 bases outside the gene matches. From germline, CDR1 is SGDLS and CDR2 YYNGEE. In DNA form, the CDR3 reads TGTGCCAGCAGCGTATCAGGGGGCGCCGAAAAACTGTTTTTT. Protein product: CASSVSGGAEKLFF. Full variable domain (outside the CDR3, taken from reference TRBV9 and TRBJ1-4): DSGVTQTPKHLITATGQRVTLRCSPRSGDLSVYWYQQSLDQGLQFLIQYYNGEERAKGNILERFSAQQFPDLHSELNLSSLELGDSALYFCASSVSGGAEKLFFGSGTQLSVL.

This chain joins TRBV5-4 and TRBJ1-1; D not certain. There are 15 residues in the CDR3. CDR1 and CDR2 from the germline V gene are SGHNT and YYREEE (reference sequence). V gave up 0 bases and J gave up 3 bases, with 12 bases separating them. CDR3 protein: CASSLAPSPHTEAFF. The CDR3 DNA is TGTGCCAGCAGCTTGGCCCCGTCGCCACACACTGAAGCTTTCTTT.

This clonotype was seen ten or more times. The rearrangement uses TRBV7-9 and TRBJ2-7; D not certain. Germline lookup yields CDR1 SEHNR and CDR2 FQNEAQ (reference sequence). The V and J ends lost 7 bases and 1 base respectively, with 11 bases between them. There are 13 residues in the CDR3. CDR3 bases: TGTGCCAGCACGTCCGACACATCCTACGAGCAGTACTTC. It codes for CASTSDTSYEQYF.

The chain carries TRBV6-6 and TRBJ1-2; D call uncertain. Germline V gene lookup returns CDR1 MNHNY and CDR2 SVGAGI (reference sequence). The V end lost 8 bases, the J end lost 5 bases, and 18 bases lay between the germline ends. This CDR3 comprises 14 residues. The CDR3 sequence: CASLEGDGRYGYTF. Here the CDR3 DNA reads TGTGCCAGCCTCGAGGGCGACGGACGATATGGCTACACCTTC.

Only a few counts were recorded for this clonotype. The chain joins TRBV7-2 to TRBJ2-2; TRBD1 matches at 7 bases. Trimming took 5 bases from V and 0 from J; bases not matched to a gene: 6. In germline, CDR1 is SGHTA, CDR2 FQGNSA. The CDR3 is 16 amino acids. The CDR3 DNA follows: TGTGCCAGCAGCCCGAGGGGGCTAGCGAACACCGGGGAGCTGTTTTTT. This gives the protein CASSPRGLANTGELFF.

This chain connects TRBV5-1 to TRBJ1-1; D is unclear. CDR1 is SGHRS, CDR2 YFSETQ, per germline. This CDR3 is 14 amino acids long. Trimming removed 0 bases from V and 2 bases from J, with 8 bases in between. The CDR3 is CASSLVGPNTEAFF. The CDR3 DNA reads TGCGCCAGCAGCTTGGTGGGCCCCAACACTGAAGCTTTCTTT.

Only a few counts were recorded for this clonotype. The junction differs from germline at one of its ends, possibly a read error. This chain links TRBV4-1 with TRBJ1-1; D not certain. The CDR3 extends over 11 amino acids. Germline V gene sequence: CDR1 MGHRA, CDR2 YSYEKL. The CDR3 nucleotides read TGTGCCAGCAGCCAAGAAAGTAAAGCTTTCTTT. Translating gives CASSQESKAFF.

This clonotype was detected ten times or more. This chain uses TRBV7-8 with TRBJ2-7; TRBD1 matches at 8 bases. The CDR3 contains 14 residues. Germline lookup yields CDR1 SGHVS and CDR2 FQNEAQ. Unmatched junction bases numbered 10, after V lost 5 bases and J lost 7 bases. CDR3 in amino acids: CASSTRTGTREQYF. The CDR3, as DNA: TGTGCCAGCAGCACCCGGACAGGGACACGGGAGCAGTACTTC.

Comment on this clonotype: One end of the junction does not line up with germline, which may come from a read error. The chain links TRBV10-3 to TRBJ2-5; the D call may be TRBD1 or TRBD2 (5 bases each). Germline V lookup: CDR1 ENHRY, CDR2 SYGVKD. The CDR3 covers 15 residues. The CDR3 loop is CASSSPSLRGETQYF. CDR3 in DNA: TGTGCCAGCAGTTCGCCCTCCTTGAGGGGAGAGACCCAGTACTTC.

This rearrangement joins TRBV2 to TRBJ2-5; D remains unclear. CDR3 size: 12 residues. Per germline, CDR1 SNHLY and CDR2 FYNNEI. V dropped 8 bases and J dropped 5 bases, with 12 bases sitting between them. This CDR3 reads CASPSKGETQYF. In nucleotides, the CDR3 is TGTGCCAGCCCCTCCAAGGGCGAGACCCAGTACTTC.

This clonotype has a count of ten or more. For the CDR3, the DNA is TGCAGTTCCCTCCGCTGGGACGAGCAGTACTTC. Its translation is CSSLRWDEQYF. J is TRBJ2-7 and V is TRBV20-1; no clear D. V was cut by 8 bases and J by 5 bases, with 13 bases left in between. CDR1 is DFQATT and CDR2 is SNEGSKA in the germline V gene (reference sequence). The CDR3 has 11 amino acids.

This clonotype came up once. The chain links TRBV4-1 to TRBJ2-5; D is ambiguous. CDR3 length: 15 residues. V shed 1 base and J shed 5 bases, with 14 bases lying between them. In germline, CDR1 is MGHRA, CDR2 YSYEKL. CDR3 bases: TGCGCCAGCAGCCAAGGAGATCTATCCCCCGAGACCCAGTACTTC. Its translation is CASSQGDLSPETQYF.

Regarding this clonotype: No conserved phenylalanine or tryptophan is present at the end of the CDR3, so a read error is the likely explanation. It is unclear where the CDR3 begins or ends on the DNA, so no DNA is shown, and the CDR3 is as TCRdb lists it. The CDR3 sequence is CASTLGTT. The chain couples TRBV6-5 to TRBJ1-6; the table's D call TRBD1 went unverified against the DNA. The germline V gene has CDR1 MNHEY and CDR2 SVGAGI. The CDR3 comprises 8 residues, both ends counted.

Only a few counts were recorded for this clonotype. The chain employs TRBV20-1 and TRBJ2-7, with no clear D. Per the germline V gene, CDR1 is DFQATT and CDR2 is SNEGSKA (reference sequence). There are 12 residues in the CDR3. V lost 5 bases to trimming and J lost 7 bases, with 15 bases between them. The CDR3 region has the DNA TGCAGTGCTCTCCGACACCTAGGGGAGCAGTACTTC. This sequence encodes CSALRHLGEQYF.

Points on this clonotype: One junction end does not reproduce the germline sequence, and a read error may be involved. The chain couples TRBV11-2 to TRBJ1-1; tentatively, D is TRBD1 (5 bases). The CDR3 is 15 residues long. CDR1 is SGHAT and CDR2 is FQNNGV in the germline V gene. The CDR3 region has the DNA TGCGCCAGCAGCCCACTTCGGACACGCCACACTGAAGCTTTCTTT. Protein sequence: CASSPLRTRHTEAFF.

This chain links TRBV4-3 with TRBJ1-4, with D perhaps matching TRBD1 (5 bases). The CDR3 runs to 18 residues. V dropped 4 bases and J dropped 1 base, with 19 bases sitting between them. Looked up from germline, CDR1 is LGHNA and CDR2 is YSLEER. The CDR3 sequence: CASSLNYGVGGTNEKLFF. Written as DNA, the CDR3 is TGCGCCAGCAGCCTTAATTACGGGGTCGGGGGAACTAATGAAAAACTGTTTTTT.

This clonotype showed up just a few times. The chain employs TRBV5-1 and TRBJ2-7; D is perhaps TRBD1 (6 bases). Trimming shortened V by 0 bases and J by 5 bases, and 9 bases separated the two germline ends. CDR1 SGHRS and CDR2 YFSETQ come from the germline V gene. This CDR3 spans 13 amino acids. The chain's CDR3 is CASSLAPGDEQYF. DNA for the CDR3: TGCGCCAGCAGCTTGGCCCCAGGGGACGAGCAGTACTTC.

J is TRBJ1-5 and V is TRBV12-3 or TRBV12-4; 9 bases are a match to TRBD1. CDR3 length: 16 amino acids. The V gene end was trimmed by 6 bases and the J gene end by 6 bases; junction bases not matched to a gene: 12. CDR3 nucleotides: TGTGCCAGCAGCGCAACCGGGACAGGGTCTAGTCAGCCCCAGCATTTT. Protein: CASSATGTGSSQPQHF.

The chain links TRBV19 to TRBJ1-2; D gene uncertain. CDR3 length: 11 amino acids. Germline assignment: CDR1 LNHDA and CDR2 SQIVND (reference sequence). Trimming shortened V by 1 base and J by 5 bases, and 2 bases separated the two germline ends. CDR3 in amino acids: CASSIGYGYTF. As DNA, the CDR3 is TGTGCCAGTAGTATAGGGTATGGCTACACCTTC.

In DNA form, the CDR3 reads TGTGCCAGCAATTTCCAGGGGGCGACGGAAAAACTGTTTTTT. It yields the protein CASNFQGATEKLFF. The V and J genes are TRBV6-1 and TRBJ1-4; 8 nucleotides agree with TRBD1. Per germline, CDR1 MNHNS and CDR2 SASEGT. The length of the CDR3 is 14 residues. V shed 7 bases and J 8 bases; nucleotides not matched to a gene: 9.